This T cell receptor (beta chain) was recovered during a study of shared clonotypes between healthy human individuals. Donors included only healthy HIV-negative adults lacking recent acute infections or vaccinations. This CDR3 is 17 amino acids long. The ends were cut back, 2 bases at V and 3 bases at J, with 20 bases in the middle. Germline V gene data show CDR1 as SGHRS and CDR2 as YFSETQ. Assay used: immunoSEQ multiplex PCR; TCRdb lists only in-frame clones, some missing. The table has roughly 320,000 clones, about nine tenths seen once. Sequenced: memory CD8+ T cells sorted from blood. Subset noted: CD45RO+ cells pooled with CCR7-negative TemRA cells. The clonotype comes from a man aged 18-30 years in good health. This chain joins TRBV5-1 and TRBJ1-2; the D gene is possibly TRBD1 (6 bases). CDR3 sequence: CASSFFPRGAFYYGYTF. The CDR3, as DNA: TGCGCCAGCAGCTTTTTCCCCAGGGGCGCCTTTTACTATGGCTACACCTTC.